The next 11 T cell receptor delta chains were all read from a single sample in a study of gamma-delta chains in newborns, infants, children. TCRdb re-processed the reads using CATT. The table lists under 5,500 delta-chain clones, 5.2% of them singletons. The sequencing sample was made of blood. The origin of the receptors is a child who was a newborn, infant or young child, either healthy, febrile or measles-vaccinated (not recorded which).

This clone was detected only a few times. With a far larger clone one base away, a read error is the likely cause. The same CDR3 is also encoded by other DNA sequences in this sample. The genes are TRDV2 and TRDJ2, with 9 bases lining up with TRDD3. The CDR3 has 14 amino acids. Trimming cost V 3 bases and J 5 bases; bases outside gene matches: 3. CDR1 and CDR2 (germline): GEAIGNYY, EKD. This CDR3 reads CACDVLGDTAQLFF. Here the CDR3 DNA reads TGTGCCTGTGACGTGCTGGGGGATACAGCACAACTCTTCTTT.

This clone was seen only a few times. The rearrangement uses TRDV1 and TRDJ1; TRDD3 might be the D (6 bases). V shed 3 bases and J shed 0 bases, with 26 bases lying between them. CDR1 is TSWWSYY, CDR2 QGS, per germline. This CDR3 spans 20 amino acids. CDR3 region: CALGERGLPTIMGDTDKLIF. The CDR3, as DNA: TGTGCTCTTGGGGAGCGGGGTCTTCCAACGATAATGGGGGACACCGATAAACTCATCTTT.

Sample share makes this clone medium-sized. The chain carries TRDV2 and TRDJ3, with 8 bases that match TRDD3. Germline CDR1 is GEAIGNYY and CDR2 is EKD. V was pared by 0 bases and J by 0 bases, with 6 bases of the junction left unmatched. The length of the CDR3 is 19 residues. CDR3 DNA sequence: TGTGCCTGTGACACCGCTGGGGGAGCCAGCTCCTGGGACACCCGACAGATGTTTTTC. As protein: CACDTAGGASSWDTRQMFF.

In its sample, this clone is medium-sized. This chain connects TRDV2 to TRDJ3; 8 bases align to TRDD3. The CDR3 is 21 residues long. V trimming: 1 base; J trimming: 0 bases; junction bases outside the gene matches: 13. The germline V gene encodes CDR1 GEAIGNYY and CDR2 EKD. Written as DNA, the CDR3 is TGTGCCTGTGACACGGTAACGGGGATACTTCCGAGCTCCTGGGACACCCGACAGATGTTTTTC. This codes for CACDTVTGILPSSWDTRQMFF.

This clone was counted between two and nine times. One base away lies a much larger clone, so this may be a sequencing read error. The chain couples TRDV2 to TRDJ3; 12 nucleotides agree with TRDD3. The CDR3 runs 19 residues. Germline lookup yields CDR1 GEAIGNYY and CDR2 EKD. V shed 3 bases, J shed 2 bases, and the junction held 7 bases outside the gene matches. The CDR3, as DNA: TGTGCCTGTGACGTTACTGGGGGATACAGCCCCTGGGACACCCGACAGATGTTTTTC. It is translated as CACDVTGGYSPWDTRQMFF.

This sequence joins TRDV1 and TRDJ4, with 10 nucleotides matching TRDD3. The CDR3 covers 19 residues. V was pared by 2 bases and J by 3 bases, with 18 bases of the junction left unmatched. Germline lookup yields CDR1 TSWWSYY and CDR2 QGS. The CDR3 reads CALGEVLILCWGIFGPLIF. The CDR3 DNA reads as TGTGCTCTTGGGGAAGTCCTAATACTCTGCTGGGGGATATTTGGACCCCTGATCTTT.

The rearrangement uses TRDV2 and TRDJ1; 9 nucleotides line up with TRDD2. This CDR3 spans 22 amino acids. Germline V gene lookup returns CDR1 GEAIGNYY and CDR2 EKD. V gave up 0 bases and J gave up 9 bases; unmatched junction bases: 31. CDR3 sequence reads: CACDTLGPSYTPRGVLLGELIF. DNA for the CDR3: TGTGCCTGTGACACCTTGGGGCCTTCCTACACGCCTCGGGGTGTGCTCCTGGGGGAACTCATCTTT.

This clone is termed medium-sized (0.01 to 0.1%). Different DNA sequences within this sample yield the same CDR3. The J gene is TRDJ3, the V gene TRDV2; 10 bases line up with TRDD3. With 1 base clipped from V and 0 bases from J, the junction kept 2 bases outside the gene matches. CDR1 is GEAIGNYY and CDR2 is EKD in the germline V gene. The CDR3 is 18 residues long. The CDR3 here is CACDTLGDSSWDTRQMFF. DNA of the CDR3: TGTGCCTGTGACACTCTGGGGGATAGCTCCTGGGACACCCGACAGATGTTTTTC.

On this clone itself: The protein given by TCRdb reflects a much larger clone and differs at residue 13 from this DNA's translation, likely from a read error; the protein shown is the DNA's translation. CDR3 amino acids: CACEQLGYQFPYADKLIF. DNA of the CDR3: TGTGCCTGTGAACAACTGGGATACCAATTTCCCTACGCCGATAAACTCATCTTT. The V and J genes are TRDV2 and TRDJ1, with 7 bases matching TRDD3. CDR1 GEAIGNYY and CDR2 EKD come from the germline V gene. The CDR3 contains 18 residues. The V gene end was trimmed by 4 bases and the J gene end by 3 bases; junction bases not matched to a gene: 19.

By share, this clone ranks as medium-sized (0.01 to 0.1%). The genes are TRDV2 and TRDJ1, with D possibly TRDD3 on 6 matching bases. The CDR3 runs to 12 residues. The V gene's germline CDR1 is GEAIGNYY and CDR2 EKD. Trimming stripped 1 base from V and 11 bases from J, with 13 bases between. DNA of the CDR3: TGTGCCTGTGACACGGTTGGGGGTCGGCTCATCTTT. It yields the protein CACDTVGGRLIF.

This clone showed up just once. The chain couples TRDV2 to TRDJ3, with D perhaps matching TRDD3 (5 bases). The J gene was missing in TCRdb and was found by matching the end of the DNA to germline. The CDR3 spans 27 residues. V gave up 0 bases and J gave up 0 bases, with 38 bases separating them. Germline V gene sequence: CDR1 GEAIGNYY, CDR2 EKD. The CDR3 spells CACDTVVAGGTSRRGGKSSWDTRQMFF. The CDR3, as DNA: TGTGCCTGTGACACCGTGGTGGCGGGGGGTACTTCAAGGAGAGGGGGTAAAAGCTCCTGGGACACCCGACAGATGTTTTTC.